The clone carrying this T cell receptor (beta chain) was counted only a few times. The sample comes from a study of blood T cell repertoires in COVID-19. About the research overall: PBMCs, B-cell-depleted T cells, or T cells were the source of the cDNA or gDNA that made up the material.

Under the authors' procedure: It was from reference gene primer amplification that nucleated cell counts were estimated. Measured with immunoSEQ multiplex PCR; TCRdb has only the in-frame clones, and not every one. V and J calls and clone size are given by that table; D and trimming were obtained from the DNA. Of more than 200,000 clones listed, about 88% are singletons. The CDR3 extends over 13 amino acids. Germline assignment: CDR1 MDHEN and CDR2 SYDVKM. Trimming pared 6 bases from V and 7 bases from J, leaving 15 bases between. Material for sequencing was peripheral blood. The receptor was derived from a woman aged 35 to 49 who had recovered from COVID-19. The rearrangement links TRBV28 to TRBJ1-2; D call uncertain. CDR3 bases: TGTGCCAGCAGCTGGCCCCTCCGGGGTGGCTACACCTTC. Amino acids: CASSWPLRGGYTF.